The rows below give T cell receptor beta chains drawn from one sample of a study of shared clonotypes between healthy human individuals. Assay used: immunoSEQ multiplex PCR; TCRdb lists only in-frame clones, some missing. The sample has around 2,000,000 clones, 90% to 95% seen once. Sequencing input: naive CD4+ T cells sorted from blood. These receptor sequences come from a man aged 18 to 35 in good health. CDR3s include the opening cysteine and the closing phenylalanine or tryptophan. Fields, in order: clone size, CDR3 length, D gene, V gene, J gene, CDR3 DNA, CDR3 protein. D genes are given only for firm matches. Expanded clones are given a class, and other clones once, few, many or no size at all.

size: -
length: 8
D: -
V: TRBV6-6
J: TRBJ2-7
DNA: TGTGCCAGCAGTTACCAGTACTTC
CDR3: CASSYQYF

size: -
length: 18
D: -
V: TRBV27
J: TRBJ1-5
DNA: TGTGCCAGCAGTTTTCTTTCCTCGAGTGGGGCTTTAGATCAGCCCCAGCATTTT
CDR3: CASSFLSSSGALDQPQHF

size: -
length: 12
D: -
V: TRBV6-1
J: TRBJ2-5
DNA: TGTGCCAGCAACAGGGTTCAAGAGACCCAGTACTTC
CDR3: CASNRVQETQYF

size: -
length: 15
D: -
V: TRBV10-3
J: TRBJ1-4
DNA: TGTGCCATCAGTGACTCGCCGGCAACTAATGAAAAACTGTTTTTT
CDR3: CAISDSPATNEKLFF

size: once
length: 13
D: -
V: TRBV5-6
J: TRBJ1-2
DNA: TGTGCCAGCAGCTTGGAAATGGGGTATGGCTACACCTTC
CDR3: CASSLEMGYGYTF

size: -
length: 14
D: -
V: TRBV7-9
J: TRBJ2-7
DNA: TGTGCCAGCAGCGCCGACATGTCGACCTACGAGCAGTACTTC
CDR3: CASSADMSTYEQYF

size: -
length: 15
D: -
V: TRBV6-5
J: TRBJ1-1
DNA: TGTGCCAGCAGTTACTCGACAGGCCCGACCACTGAAGCTTTCTTT
CDR3: CASSYSTGPTTEAFF

size: -
length: 14
D: TRBD1
V: TRBV28
J: TRBJ2-2
DNA: TGTGCCAGCTCACAGGGGGGAAACACCGGGGAGCTGTTTTTT
CDR3: CASSQGGNTGELFF

size: -
length: 14
D: TRBD1
V: TRBV11-2
J: TRBJ2-5
DNA: TGTGCCAGCAGTCCCTTAGGGGGCAGAGAGACCCAGTACTTC
CDR3: CASSPLGGRETQYF

size: -
length: 14
D: TRBD1
V: TRBV7-2
J: TRBJ1-1
DNA: TGTGCCAGCAGCATCGACAGGGTAGGAACTGAAGCTTTCTTT
CDR3: CASSIDRVGTEAFF

size: -
length: 14
D: -
V: TRBV18
J: TRBJ1-2
DNA: TGTGCCAGCTCACCACCCCCCTCGCCCTATGGCTACACCTTC
CDR3: CASSPPPSPYGYTF

size: -
length: 14
D: TRBD1
V: TRBV10-1
J: TRBJ2-7
DNA: TGCGCCAGCAGTGATCCGGGACAGCCCTACGAGCAGTACTTC
CDR3: CASSDPGQPYEQYF

size: -
length: 18
D: TRBD2
V: TRBV10-1
J: TRBJ2-7
DNA: TGCGCCAGCTGTCGGAGTAGCGGGAGGGCCGGGGGTTCCTACGAGCAGTACTTC
CDR3: CASCRSSGRAGGSYEQYF

size: -
length: 15
D: -
V: TRBV5-1
J: TRBJ2-1
DNA: TGCGCCAGCAGCTTGGAAACGGCATCCTACAATGAGCAGTTCTTC
CDR3: CASSLETASYNEQFF

size: -
length: 12
D: -
V: TRBV7-2
J: TRBJ1-6
DNA: TGTGCCAGCAGCCCGAATAATTCACCCCTCCACTTT
CDR3: CASSPNNSPLHF

size: -
length: 13
D: -
V: TRBV6-5
J: TRBJ1-1
DNA: TGTGCCAGCAGTCCAGCGGACCCCACTGAAGCTTTCTTT
CDR3: CASSPADPTEAFF

size: once
length: 15
D: -
V: TRBV6-5
J: TRBJ1-3
DNA: TGTGCCAGCAGTTACGCGGGGGCGTCTGGAAACACCATATATTTT
CDR3: CASSYAGASGNTIYF

size: -
length: 16
D: TRBD1
V: TRBV10-3
J: TRBJ2-7
DNA: TGTGCCATCAGTGAGTCCGGGACAGGGAGCTCCTACGAGCAGTACTTC
CDR3: CAISESGTGSSYEQYF

size: -
length: 13
D: TRBD1
V: TRBV5-1
J: TRBJ1-1
DNA: TGCGCCAGCAGCCCCGGGACAGGGATCTGGGCTTTCTTT
CDR3: CASSPGTGIWAFF

size: -
length: 16
D: TRBD2
V: TRBV5-1
J: TRBJ2-1
DNA: TGCGCCAGCAGATCTCCCGGACTAGCGGGAGCGCATGAGCAGTTCTTC
CDR3: CASRSPGLAGAHEQFF

size: -
length: 16
D: -
V: TRBV28
J: TRBJ1-4
DNA: TGTGCCAGCAGTTTAATGGGGGCCGGGACTAGGGAAAAACTGTTTTTT
CDR3: CASSLMGAGTREKLFF

size: -
length: 15
D: -
V: TRBV25-1
J: TRBJ2-7
DNA: TGTGCCAGCAGCGAGACAGTAGTGGGACGCTACGAGCAGTACTTC
CDR3: CASSETVVGRYEQYF